This T cell receptor (beta chain) was documented in a study of blood T cell repertoires in COVID-19. Turning to the study itself: PBMCs, B-cell-depleted T cells, or T cells were the source of the cDNA or gDNA that made up the material.

The authors' processing: How many nucleated cells were present was estimated from reference gene primer amplification. The repertoire was sequenced with immunoSEQ multiplex PCR; TCRdb's copy has only in-frame clones and lacks some. V and J calls and clone size are as listed in that table; D and trimming were resolved from the DNA. This sample has 140,000 to 150,000 clones, with 84% found just once. The CDR3 totals 16 residues. In germline, CDR1 is SGDLS, CDR2 YYNGEE. Trimming removed 0 bases from V and 9 bases from J; junction bases left unmatched: 8. Specimen: PBMCs or T cells enriched from blood (not recorded which). The chain combines TRBV9 with TRBJ2-1, with TRBD2 identical over 11 bases. This clonotype was sampled from a woman aged 45-59 years who had been exposed to COVID-19. The CDR3 DNA reads TGTGCCAGCAGCGTAGGGGGACTAGCGGTGGGAGGTGAGCAGTTCTTC. Its translation: CASSVGGLAVGGEQFF.